The clone carrying this TCR beta chain is a singleton in its sample. The data were obtained in a study of CD8 T cells in Susac syndrome. With random hexamers, reverse transcription was performed on about 0.5 to 1 ug of RNA. TCRdb re-called the immunoSEQ multiplex PCR reads through MiXCR, storing one row per CDR3 protein. The data hold 400,000 or so distinct CDR3 sequences, with approximately 89% observed a single time. Germline lookup yields CDR1 SGHRS and CDR2 YFSETQ. The CDR3 length is 14 residues. The V and J ends lost 7 bases and 4 bases, in that order; junction bases with no gene match: 3. The origin of this receptor is a human donor with multiple sclerosis. Sequencing used CD8+ T cells from PBMCs. V usage is TRBV5-1 and J usage is TRBJ2-1; 12 bases line up with TRBD2. DNA of the CDR3: TGCGCCAGCGGACTAGCGGGGTATTACAATGAGCAGTTCTTC. Amino acid sequence: CASGLAGYYNEQFF.